A single sample is the source of the 17 T cell receptor beta chains below, sequenced in a study of STAT5B mutations in CD4+ large granular lymphocyte leukemia. The repertoire was sequenced with immunoSEQ multiplex PCR; TCRdb's copy has only in-frame clones and lacks some. Altogether 25,000 to 35,000 clones are present, roughly four fifths being singletons, with the ten largest covering approximately 0.29%. Sequencing was done on a sample of CD4+ T cells from blood buffy coats. The receptors originated from a human donor in good health.

The chain uses TRBV5-1 and TRBJ2-3; TRBD2 agrees at 10 bases. V shed 4 bases, J shed 3 bases, and the junction held 8 bases outside the gene matches. CDR1 and CDR2 (germline): SGHRS, YFSETQ. The CDR3 loop spans 16 amino acids. The CDR3: CASSRGAGGPTDTQYF. CDR3 DNA: TGCGCCAGCAGCCGAGGAGCGGGGGGGCCTACAGATACGCAGTATTTT.

V and J are TRBV7-2 and TRBJ2-1; maybe TRBD2 (5 bases). The CDR3 sequence is 16 residues long. Per the germline V gene, CDR1 is SGHTA and CDR2 is FQGNSA. V was clipped by 3 bases and J by 4 bases, with 16 bases between them. The DNA for the CDR3 is TGTGCCAGCAGCTTTGGATCTACTCCGGGGTACAATGAGCAGTTCTTC. It yields the protein CASSFGSTPGYNEQFF.

The chain has TRBV7-2 and TRBJ2-1; 10 nucleotides line up with TRBD2. Germline V lookup: CDR1 SGHTA, CDR2 FQGNSA. There are 15 residues in the CDR3. J lost 6 bases, V lost 2 bases, and 4 bases had no gene match. The CDR3 bases are TGTGCCAGCAGCTTATCTAGCGGGAGTTTCAATGAGCAGTTCTTC. Its protein is CASSLSSGSFNEQFF.

This clone was counted only a few times. This chain connects TRBV6-1 to TRBJ1-1; no definite D call. The germline gives CDR1 MNHNS, CDR2 SASEGT. V lost 3 bases and J 6 bases, leaving 11 bases between the germline ends. CDR3 size: 13 residues. CDR3 in DNA: TGTGCCAGCAGTGAGTATTGGGAGGCTGAAGCTTTCTTT. Translating gives CASSEYWEAEAFF.

The rearrangement uses TRBV7-8 and TRBJ2-5, with TRBD2 matching 7 bases. The germline V gene encodes CDR1 SGHVS and CDR2 FQNEAQ. V was pared by 5 bases and J by 5 bases, with 14 bases of the junction left unmatched. This CDR3 is 16 amino acids long. The CDR3 DNA sequence: TGTGCCAGCAGCCCGTCGCGGGCGGGAGAATTGGAGACCCAGTACTTC. Amino acids: CASSPSRAGELETQYF.

V usage is TRBV19 and J usage is TRBJ1-1; a weak D match, TRBD1 (6 bases). The germline CDR1 and CDR2 sequences are LNHDA and SQIVND (reference sequence). There are 16 residues in the CDR3. V was cut by 7 bases and J by 4 bases, with 22 bases left in between. The CDR3 reads CASTPPGQGRATEAFF. The CDR3 DNA is TGTGCCAGTACCCCTCCAGGGCAGGGGCGAGCCACTGAAGCTTTCTTT.

The chain combines TRBV5-1 with TRBJ2-3; D remains ambiguous. Germline assignment: CDR1 SGHRS and CDR2 YFSETQ. The CDR3 extends over 15 amino acids. V lost 0 bases, J lost 7 bases, and 15 bases lay in between. The CDR3: CASSLDPEVTNTQYF. In DNA form, the CDR3 reads TGCGCCAGCAGCTTGGACCCAGAGGTAACTAATACGCAGTATTTT.

The V gene is TRBV2, the J gene TRBJ2-1, with D hard to call. The ends were cut back, 3 bases at V and 5 bases at J, with 8 bases in the middle. CDR3 length equals 13 residues. The germline V gene has CDR1 SNHLY and CDR2 FYNNEI. DNA for the CDR3: TGTGCCAGCAGTGATTGGTGGAACAATGAGCAGTTCTTC. Its translation: CASSDWWNNEQFF.

V and J are TRBV11-2 and TRBJ2-5; 8 bases line up with TRBD2. The junction had 13 bases not matched to a gene; V was cut back by 3 bases and J by 7 bases. Germline CDR1 is SGHAT and CDR2 is FQNNGV. The CDR3 has 16 amino acids. The CDR3 DNA sequence: TGTGCCAGCAGCTTGGCCCCTAGCGGGCCTACGGGGACCCAGTACTTC. It translates to CASSLAPSGPTGTQYF.

A single count supports this clone. This rearrangement joins TRBV2 to TRBJ2-3; D is undetermined. In germline, CDR1 is SNHLY, CDR2 FYNNEI. With 6 bases removed from V and 2 bases from J, the gap between germline ends came to 18 bases. The CDR3 totals 16 residues. The CDR3: CASRKSVTVPTDTQYF. Written as DNA, the CDR3 is TGTGCCAGCAGGAAAAGTGTGACGGTTCCCACAGATACGCAGTATTTT.

V is TRBV6-1 and J is TRBJ2-1; D is unclear. Germline V lookup: CDR1 MNHNS, CDR2 SASEGT. The CDR3 extends over 11 amino acids. The germline V and J ends were trimmed by 5 bases and 8 bases, with 7 bases remaining between them. The CDR3 DNA follows: TGTGCCAGCAGTCCCTCCCATGAGCAGTTCTTC. It encodes CASSPSHEQFF.

CDR3 sequence (DNA): TGTGCCAGCAGCCAAGATTCGGGGACTATCTACGAGCAGTACTTC. Its translation: CASSQDSGTIYEQYF. The V gene is TRBV4-2, the J gene TRBJ2-7; 7 bases map to TRBD2. This CDR3 contains 15 residues. With V trimmed by 0 bases and J by 3 bases, 5 bases remained unmatched. The germline V gene encodes CDR1 LGHNA and CDR2 YNFKEQ.

The genes are TRBV19 and TRBJ1-1, with a possible D match to TRBD1 (6 bases). Germline V gene lookup returns CDR1 LNHDA and CDR2 SQIVND (reference sequence). Trimming pared 5 bases from V and 0 bases from J, leaving 13 bases between. The CDR3 covers 15 residues. The CDR3 sequence is CASSRPWDMNTEAFF. The CDR3, as DNA: TGTGCCAGTAGTCGACCCTGGGACATGAACACTGAAGCTTTCTTT.

The rearrangement joins TRBV5-8 to TRBJ2-5; TRBD1 aligns across 10 bases. The junction had 3 bases not matched to a gene; V was cut back by 3 bases and J by 4 bases. The germline gives CDR1 SGHTS, CDR2 YDEGEE. The CDR3 has 14 amino acids. This chain's CDR3 is CASSSTGGLETQYF. In nucleotides, the CDR3 is TGTGCCAGCAGCTCGACAGGGGGCTTAGAGACCCAGTACTTC. Variable domain in full (rest from reference TRBV5-8 and TRBJ2-5): EAGVTQSPTHLIKTRGQQATLRCSPISGHTSVYWYQQALGLGLQFLLWYDEGEERNRGNFPPRFSGRQFPNYSSELNVNALELEDSALYLCASSSTGGLETQYFGPGTRLLVL.

The CDR3 DNA reads as TGTGCCAGCAGTGAAAGTCAGGTCCAGCCCCAGCATTTT. It is translated as CASSESQVQPQHF. J is TRBJ1-5 and V is TRBV6-1, with D uncertain. The ends were cut back, 2 bases at V and 7 bases at J, with 9 bases in the middle. The CDR3 loop spans 13 amino acids. The germline V gene has CDR1 MNHNS and CDR2 SASEGT.

This sequence joins TRBV6-5 and TRBJ2-3; D unclear. Trimming took 0 bases from V and 4 from J, leaving 11 bases between them. Germline V gene lookup returns CDR1 MNHEY and CDR2 SVGAGI. This CDR3 is 15 amino acids long. The CDR3 here is CASSYSFSHPDTQYF. The CDR3 DNA follows: TGTGCCAGCAGTTACTCGTTTTCCCACCCAGATACGCAGTATTTT.

The chain carries TRBV11-3 and TRBJ2-7; D gene ambiguous. The CDR3 length is 12 residues. Germline values: CDR1 SGHNT, CDR2 YENEEA. Trimming took 1 base from V and 7 from J, leaving 8 bases between them. The CDR3 loop reads CASSLVRREQYF. The CDR3 region has the DNA TGTGCCAGCAGCTTAGTCAGGAGAGAGCAGTACTTC.